A selection of T cell receptor beta chains follows, all from one sample in a study of STAT5B mutations in CD4+ large granular lymphocyte leukemia. The repertoire was sequenced with immunoSEQ multiplex PCR; TCRdb's copy has only in-frame clones and lacks some. The profile shows some 41,000 clones, roughly 81% of them singletons. Input material: CD4+ T cells from blood buffy coats. These receptors originate from a human donor in good health. CDR3s include the opening cysteine and the closing phenylalanine or tryptophan. The order of the fields is V gene, CDR3 length, J gene, CDR3 protein.

V: TRBV18
length: 17
J: TRBJ2-5
CDR3: CASSPPISESFQETQYF

V: TRBV7-8
length: 15
J: TRBJ2-3
CDR3: CASSPLQGGTDTQYF

V: TRBV10-3
length: 13
J: TRBJ2-7
CDR3: CAISEGESYEQYF

V: TRBV20-1
length: 11
J: TRBJ2-4
CDR3: CSARLGTPQYF

V: TRBV11-3
length: 12
J: TRBJ2-7
CDR3: CASSQWGGEQYF

V: TRBV5-8
length: 15
J: TRBJ2-5
CDR3: CASSSLAGGRETQYF

V: TRBV19
length: 16
J: TRBJ2-3
CDR3: CASKSTGTSVTDTQYF

V: TRBV12-5
length: 14
J: TRBJ2-7
CDR3: CASGFPKRTYEQYF

V: TRBV11-2
length: 16
J: TRBJ1-2
CDR3: CASSVIRDRKNYGYTF

V: TRBV10-1
length: 18
J: TRBJ2-1
CDR3: CASSESVVADPLINEQFF

V: TRBV6-5
length: 15
J: TRBJ2-3
CDR3: CASSLAGVLQDTQYF

V: TRBV20-1
length: 10
J: TRBJ1-2
CDR3: CSAKRGGYTF

V: TRBV6-6
length: 13
J: TRBJ1-2
CDR3: CASSYLQVYGYTF

V: TRBV6-5
length: 15
J: TRBJ2-1
CDR3: CASMASGGKYNEQFF

V: TRBV19
length: 12
J: TRBJ2-2
CDR3: CASARGTGELFF

V: TRBV7-9
length: 15
J: TRBJ2-2
CDR3: CASSPLTGNTGELFF

V: TRBV14
length: 15
J: TRBJ2-6
CDR3: CASSPTRSGANVLTF

V: TRBV27
length: 15
J: TRBJ2-2
CDR3: CASSLGSGSTGELFF

V: TRBV5-8
length: 14
J: TRBJ2-3
CDR3: CASSFGQDTDTQYF

V: TRBV30
length: 13
J: TRBJ1-5
CDR3: CAWSVSRDQPQHF

V: TRBV28
length: 13
J: TRBJ2-1
CDR3: CASSLEGRHEQFF

V: TRBV11-2
length: 15
J: TRBJ2-6
CDR3: CASSPTGARANVLTF

V: TRBV5-4
length: 15
J: TRBJ1-3
CDR3: CASSVGQGRGNTIYF

V: TRBV5-6
length: 13
J: TRBJ2-3
CDR3: CASSTPDGGGEYF

V: TRBV6-5
length: 14
J: TRBJ1-4
CDR3: CASSYGSTNEKLFF

V: TRBV6-1
length: 14
J: TRBJ2-1
CDR3: CASRGGGAYVEQFF

V: TRBV6-1
length: 11
J: TRBJ2-1
CDR3: CASSDTNEQFF

V: TRBV7-2
length: 17
J: TRBJ2-7
CDR3: CASSLASGSGSIYEQYF

V: TRBV19
length: 15
J: TRBJ2-3
CDR3: CASSMLGLAADTQYF

V: TRBV9
length: 15
J: TRBJ1-3
CDR3: CASSVAPGHGNTIYF

V: TRBV5-1
length: 15
J: TRBJ2-7
CDR3: CASSSGQGHPYEQYF